Below, one TCR beta chain is given with its context. A few counts support this clone. The antigen this receptor binds is unknown. It has no much larger one-base neighbor in the sample; base qualities were not kept. This sample was included in a study of cytomegalovirus exposure and HLA in healthy donors (dated by TCRdb to 2017 to 2019). With respect to the entire study: An earlier analysis of 587 of the donors reported about 300 Gb of sequence data and around 110 million unique TCR beta sequences obtained from approximately 180 million T cells. Approximately 310 gigabases of sequencing data and 70 million to 100 million unique TCR sequences were included in an early release covering around 600 HLA-typed donors. Among the roughly 380 genotyped donors, approximately 82% belonged to the genetic ancestry cluster associated with self-reported Caucasian donors. The study aimed to test whether signatures of past pathogen exposure could be identified by cataloging public T cell receptors. Using immunosequencing, the study profiled T cell repertoires from 666 subjects and related those repertoires to cytomegalovirus serostatus. Besides the first cohort of roughly 700 subjects, a separate validation cohort made up of 120 or so different subjects was used. The study combined high-throughput TCR immunosequencing, statistical association of individual TCRs with disease status, and machine learning to predict cytomegalovirus infection status. A later analysis re-examined previously published TCR beta repertoires from several hundred donors and added high-resolution HLA genotyping to investigate patterns of TCR occurrence. The later analysis used no new phenotypic data to find candidate immune exposures, relying instead on TCR beta sequences and their occurrence across donors. An earlier analysis of roughly 580 of the donors used high-throughput TCR beta sequencing to judge whether each TCR beta V gene segment behaved as functional or pseudogenic. Donor age, sex, ethnicity and CMV serostatus were collected together with the repertoire data. A later genetic analysis used genome-wide SNP genotypes for about 60% of the 666 donors, treating that subset as a discovery cohort. All discovery cohort repertoires had been generated on a single sequencing platform. Both class I and class II loci were covered by HLA typing, at four-digit resolution. The number of donors typed differed by locus, with roughly 629-640 for A, B, C, DRB1 and DQB1, around 560 for DQA1, nearly 610 for DPA1, and roughly 450 for DPB1. Five DR-DQ haplotypes were handled as single units for association and clustering, since linkage in the cohort was strong. Among roughly 400 genotyped donors of the cohort, an average of approximately 240,000 unique TCR beta nucleotide sequences was sequenced per donor, of which about 18% were non-productive. Overall study outcomes, separate from this receptor: A later analysis found that HLA-associated TCR beta chains were more clonally expanded and had lower generation probabilities than equally common non-associated chains. Broadly in line with IMGT annotations, most TCR beta V segments showed up in productive rearrangements about 87% or about 30% of the time in an earlier analysis of around 600 of the donors. Because some donors lacked HLA typing at each locus, the association tests relied only on the typed subset. Because counts were too low, approximately 15 rarely observed V segments, including chromosome 9 orphons, were excluded from the earlier analysis of 500 to 700 of the donors. In vitro tests confirmed that a few of the cytomegalovirus-associated TCR beta chains recognize cytomegalovirus antigens. The cohort was sequenced for TCR beta chains only, and without alpha or paired-chain data the features that could be detected were limited. According to a later genetic analysis, donors in an Asian-associated ancestry cluster had fewer N-insertions in productive TCRs than the roughly 670-donor mean. In a later analysis, several top co-occurrence clusters were reported to appear linked to parvovirus B19, influenza, CMV and Epstein-Barr virus. The 87-base-pair reads could not distinguish some IMGT-functional V segments, including TRBV6-2 and TRBV6-3, so those segments were excluded. While some public TCRs were present in many individuals, most TCR sequences turned up only very rarely across donors. A further reported finding was that TCR beta sequences accurately predicted the HLA-A and HLA-B alleles for most subjects in the first cohort. A later analysis found that most CMV-associated TCR beta chains appeared HLA-restricted, with HLA associations seemingly driven largely by CMV exposure. Correlated functional status among segregating V segments might reflect linkage disequilibrium, but an unknown experimental factor could not be ruled out. According to a later analysis, TCR association rates differed among HLA loci, with DRB1 alleles showing the most associated TCRs and HLA-C alleles showing the fewest. In the study, some 160 TCR beta chains were listed as associated with cytomegalovirus. Strong co-occurrence of HLA alleles, especially DR and DQ, made assigning TCR associations to individual alleles difficult. Specific HLA alleles were associated with 18,000 or so TCR beta sequences at a false discovery rate of 0.05 in a later analysis. In both the original and validation cohorts, the classifier was reported to diagnose cytomegalovirus status with high specificity and sensitivity. A cluster of highly shared sequence variants was judged likely to represent a technical artifact of the sequencing pipeline. The only immune exposure information available for the cohort was CMV serostatus. Presence/absence analyses assumed roughly uniform sequencing depth across donors, an assumption that may not hold. According to the authors, the approach could potentially be generalized to other disease states and immunological phenotypes. V-gene and J-gene trimming of TCR beta chains was associated with a missense DCLRE1C variant in a later genetic analysis, and the association was replicated in an independent cohort.

Spanning cysteine to phenylalanine, the CDR3 consists of 17 amino acids. Only CDR3 DNA is held: 51 bases, read in frame from base 1. Between the V and J ends, shortened by 5 bases and 0 bases respectively, the junction contains 18 bases. CDR1 is given as LNHDA and CDR2 as SQIVND, both from the germline V gene (reference sequence). The cohort consisted of 600 or so healthy bone marrow donors. All cohort members were sampled while nominally healthy, although unrecorded immune exposures were likely present. The donor was CMV seropositive and was included in the group of around 300 seropositive cohort members. A peripheral blood sample was provided by each donor, and peripheral blood mononuclear cells were used for TCR beta sequencing. The Qiagen DNeasy Blood Extraction Kit was used to extract genomic DNA from the blood cell samples. The library was prepared using the immunoSEQ multiplex PCR assay. For the multiplex PCR, a mixture combining 60 forward primers for TCR Vbeta segments and 13 reverse primers for TCR Jbeta segments was used. The CDR3 region of rearranged TCR beta genes was amplified from genomic DNA with a multiplex PCR assay. Amplified TCR beta libraries were sequenced as 87-base-pair reads on the Illumina HiSeq System. As for the authors' bioinformatics: A later analysis counted 75 million to 100 million unique TCR beta chains across the 670 or so repertoires, and approximately 11 million of these chains were shared by at least two donors. To remove PCR and sequencing errors, raw reads were error-corrected and collapsed into unique sequences using a nearest-neighbor algorithm that merged closely related sequences. CDR3 sequences were aligned to IMGT reference sequences to assign V, D and J gene segments. For a sequence to be retained, a match of at least six nucleotides was required to both a V gene segment and a J gene segment. A rearrangement counted as productive if the CDR3 had no stop codons and remained in frame with V and J, and every other rearrangement counted as non-productive. Following IMGT convention, CDR3 was defined as the stretch from the second conserved V-encoded cysteine up to the conserved J-encoded phenylalanine. The earlier analysis of about 590 of the donors excluded sequences that lacked an unambiguous match to a single V gene segment. An earlier analysis of a few hundred of the donors called V segments functional above 56.7% productive rearrangements and segregating when the between-donor standard deviation exceeded 5%. A statistical classification framework was built to diagnose cytomegalovirus status from the catalog of TCR beta chain sequences. In a later analysis, TCR nucleotide sequences were compared against IMGT/GENE-DB human TR gene sequences so that V and J genes could be assigned. The TCRdist pipeline was used in a later analysis to assign CDR3 sequences and most-parsimonious VDJ recombination scenarios. A later analysis defined each TCR beta chain by its CDR3 amino acid sequence plus V-gene family, and excluded reads lacking a unique V-gene family. In a later analysis, around 600 highly shared, low-generation-probability nucleotide sequences were removed to address suspected cross-contamination and a sequencing artifact. A later analysis calculated a clonal expansion index for each public chain from normalized within-repertoire ranks of inferred template counts. In a later analysis, generation probabilities were computed with a VDJ recombination model fitted to out-of-frame rearrangements, and the resulting probabilities were checked against IGoR. A later analysis scored TCR-TCR, TCR-HLA and TCR-CMV co-occurrence with hypergeometric tests, applying a repertoire-size bias correction to TCR pairs. To estimate false discovery rates, a later analysis permuted the HLA or CMV assignments 20 times. In a later analysis, co-occurring TCRs were grouped using DBSCAN, with TCRdist sequence similarity added in when clustering inside HLA-allele-positive subsets. For co-occurrence clustering, repertoires with fewer than 30,000 or more than 120,000 public chains were excluded, along with roughly 5 repertoires with anomalous nucleotide sharing. TCRdb took this table from immuneACCESS and kept in-frame rearrangements with V and J called. Such tables lack part of the clones; where checked against another copy, unresolved V genes explain under half of the gap, and the rest is unexplained. From that table come the V and J calls and clone size; the DNA was used to work out D and trimming. The sample contains 60,000 to 70,000 clones, approximately 74% of them found a single time. The top ten hold less than 20% of the sample.

Source material: PBMCs. The sequence derives from a man between 35 and 55 years old in good health and CMV-seropositive. In this chain, TRBV19 is recombined with TRBJ2-3; TRBD2 is a possible D gene, resting on 5 matching bases. The nucleotide sequence is given as TGTGCCAGTAGTGCCCCTCGGACTTCCATTAGCACAGATACGCAGTATTTT. This is translated as CASSAPRTSISTDTQYF.